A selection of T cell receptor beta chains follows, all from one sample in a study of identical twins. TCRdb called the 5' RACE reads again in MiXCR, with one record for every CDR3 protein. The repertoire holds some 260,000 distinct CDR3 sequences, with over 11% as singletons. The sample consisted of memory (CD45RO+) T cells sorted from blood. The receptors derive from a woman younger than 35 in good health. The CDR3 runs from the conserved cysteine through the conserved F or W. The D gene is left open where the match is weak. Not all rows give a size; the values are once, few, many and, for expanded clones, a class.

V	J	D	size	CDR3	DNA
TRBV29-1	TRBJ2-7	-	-	CSVVGLGTNNYEQYF	TGCAGCGTTGTGGGTTTAGGGACAAATAACTACGAGCAGTACTTC
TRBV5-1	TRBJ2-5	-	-	CASSAGGKETQYF	TGCGCCAGCAGCGCTGGAGGCAAGGAGACCCAGTACTTC
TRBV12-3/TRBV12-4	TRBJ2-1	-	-	CASSPSSGFGQFF	TGTGCCAGCAGTCCATCTAGTGGATTCGGGCAGTTCTTC
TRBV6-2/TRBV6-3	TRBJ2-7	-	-	CASRDEYSEQYF	TGTGCCAGCAGAGACGAGTATTCCGAGCAGTACTTC
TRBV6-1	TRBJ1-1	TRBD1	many	CASTGQGAMNTEAFF	TGTGCCAGCACCGGACAGGGGGCGATGAACACTGAAGCTTTCTTT
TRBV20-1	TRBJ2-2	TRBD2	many	CSAPLAGGRTGELFF	TGCAGTGCCCCACTAGCGGGAGGCCGTACCGGGGAGCTGTTTTTT
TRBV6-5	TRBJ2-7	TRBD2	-	CASSYSSHAGGGAHYEQYF	TGTGCCAGCAGTTACTCTTCTCATGCGGGCGGGGGGGCACACTACGAGCAGTACTTC
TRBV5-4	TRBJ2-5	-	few	CASSPATVYQETQYF	TGTGCCAGCAGCCCCGCCACGGTGTACCAAGAGACCCAGTACTTC
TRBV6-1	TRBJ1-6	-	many	CASSPGTKKENSPLHF	TGTGCCAGCAGTCCCGGGACAAAAAAGGAAAATTCACCCCTCCACTTT
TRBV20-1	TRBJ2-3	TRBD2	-	CSAPSGILAGTQYF	TGCAGTGCCCCTAGCGGGATATTGGCTGGTACGCAGTATTTT
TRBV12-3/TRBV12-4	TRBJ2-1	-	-	CASSPDSGYNEQFF	TGTGCCAGCAGCCCTGACAGCGGTTACAATGAGCAGTTCTTC
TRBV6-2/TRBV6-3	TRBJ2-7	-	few	CASSWSYEQYF	TGTGCCAGCAGTTGGTCCTACGAGCAGTACTTC
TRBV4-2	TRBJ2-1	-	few	CASSQGSRYNEQFF	TGTGCCAGCAGCCAAGGAAGCAGGTACAATGAGCAGTTCTTC
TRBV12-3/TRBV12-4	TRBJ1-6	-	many	CASSLVKGGSPLHF	TGTGCCAGCAGTTTGGTGAAGGGTGGTTCACCCCTCCACTTT
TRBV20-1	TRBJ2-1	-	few	CSARDLTARTYNEQFF	TGCAGTGCTAGAGATCTCACCGCGAGAACCTACAATGAGCAGTTCTTC
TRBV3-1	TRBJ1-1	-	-	CASRGAGWVTEAFF	TGTGCCAGCAGAGGGGCAGGGTGGGTCACTGAAGCTTTCTTT
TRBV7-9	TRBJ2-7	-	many	CASSPVTYLDEQYF	TGTGCCAGCAGCCCCGTAACCTATTTGGACGAGCAGTACTTC
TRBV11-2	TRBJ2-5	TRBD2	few	CASSANPGLAGDKETQYF	TGTGCCAGCAGCGCAAATCCGGGACTAGCGGGAGACAAAGAGACCCAGTACTTC
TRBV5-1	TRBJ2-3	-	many	CASSPTSSTDTQYF	TGCGCCAGCAGCCCCACCTCTAGCACAGATACGCAGTATTTT
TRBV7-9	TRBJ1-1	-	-	CASSLYSTEAFF	TGTGCCAGCAGCTTATACAGCACTGAAGCTTTCTTT
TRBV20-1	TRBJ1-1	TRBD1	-	CSARGSSGRGRNTEAFF	TGCAGTGCTAGAGGAAGTTCGGGCAGGGGGCGTAACACTGAAGCTTTCTTT
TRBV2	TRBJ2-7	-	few	CASTHRESWGSYEQYF	TGTGCCAGCACCCACAGGGAGTCGTGGGGCTCCTACGAGCAGTACTTC
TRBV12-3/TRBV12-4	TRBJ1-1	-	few	CASSSAGRDTEAFF	TGTGCCAGCAGCTCGGCAGGGAGGGACACTGAAGCTTTCTTT
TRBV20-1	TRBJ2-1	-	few	CSAYWWGEDEQFF	TGCAGTGCTTATTGGTGGGGGGAGGATGAGCAGTTCTTC
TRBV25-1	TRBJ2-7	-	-	CASSAFYEQYF	TGTGCCAGCAGTGCCTTCTACGAGCAGTACTTC
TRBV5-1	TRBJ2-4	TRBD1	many	CASSLQGASKNIQYF	TGCGCCAGCAGCTTGCAGGGGGCGTCCAAAAACATTCAGTACTTC
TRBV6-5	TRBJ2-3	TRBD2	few	CASSYSGGTGDTQYF	TGTGCCAGCAGTTACTCGGGGGGGACGGGAGATACGCAGTATTTT
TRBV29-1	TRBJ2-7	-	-	CSVLLRSAYEQYF	TGCAGCGTCCTACTACGGTCGGCCTACGAGCAGTACTTC
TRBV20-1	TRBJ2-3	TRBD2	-	CSAERGGTRDTQYF	TGCAGTGCCGAGCGGGGCGGGACCAGAGATACGCAGTATTTT
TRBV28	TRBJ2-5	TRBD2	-	CASSLLAGGTETQYF	TGTGCCAGCAGTTTACTAGCGGGAGGGACGGAGACCCAGTACTTC
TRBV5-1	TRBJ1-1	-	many	CASSLAGTKNTEAFF	TGCGCCAGCAGCCTAGCCGGGACGAAGAACACTGAAGCTTTCTTT
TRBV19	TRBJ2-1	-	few	CASRAGTTGYNEQFF	TGTGCCAGTAGGGCAGGCACCACAGGTTACAATGAGCAGTTCTTC
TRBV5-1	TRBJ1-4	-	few	CASSLQAATNEKLFF	TGCGCCAGCAGCCTACAAGCAGCAACTAATGAAAAACTGTTTTTT
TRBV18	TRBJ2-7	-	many	CASSRLTDSYEQYF	TGTGCCAGCTCACGGTTGACAGATTCCTACGAGCAGTACTTC
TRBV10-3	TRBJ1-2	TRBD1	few	CAISEANRGSGYTF	TGTGCCATCAGTGAAGCTAACAGGGGCTCTGGCTACACCTTC
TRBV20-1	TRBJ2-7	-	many	CSALRIDSAIYEQYF	TGCAGTGCCCTAAGGATAGATAGCGCTATCTACGAGCAGTACTTC
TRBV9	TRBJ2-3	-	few	CASSPDQTDTQYF	TGTGCCAGCAGCCCAGACCAGACAGATACGCAGTATTTT
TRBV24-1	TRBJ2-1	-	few	CATSATDAEQFF	TGTGCCACCTCCGCCACAGATGCTGAGCAGTTCTTC
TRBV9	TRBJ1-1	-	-	CASSVGQRDTEAFF	TGTGCCAGCAGCGTAGGGCAGCGAGACACTGAAGCTTTCTTT
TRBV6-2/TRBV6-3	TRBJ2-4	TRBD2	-	CASSYENGKLAGGNIQYF	TGTGCCAGCAGTTACGAAAACGGAAAACTAGCGGGGGGAAACATTCAGTACTTC
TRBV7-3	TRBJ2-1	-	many	CASSPAGSSYNEQFF	TGTGCCAGCAGCCCCGCGGGGAGCTCCTACAATGAGCAGTTCTTC
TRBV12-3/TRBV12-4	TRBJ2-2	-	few	CASRGESYTGELFF	TGTGCCAGCAGGGGGGAATCGTACACCGGGGAGCTGTTTTTT
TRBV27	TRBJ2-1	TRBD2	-	CASSFIGRGPTNEQFF	TGTGCCAGCAGTTTTATCGGGAGGGGACCTACCAATGAGCAGTTCTTC
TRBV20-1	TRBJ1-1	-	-	CSAPGGVEAFF	TGCAGTGCCCCGGGGGGGGTTGAAGCTTTCTTT
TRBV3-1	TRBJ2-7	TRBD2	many	CASVHSGGGGYEQYF	TGTGCCAGCGTCCATTCGGGAGGGGGTGGCTACGAGCAGTACTTC
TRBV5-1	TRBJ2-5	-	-	CASSFIGETQYF	TGCGCCAGCAGCTTCATCGGGGAGACCCAGTACTTC
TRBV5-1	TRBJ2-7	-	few	CASRGDGPDSWTYEQYF	TGCGCCAGCAGAGGGGATGGGCCGGACAGCTGGACCTACGAGCAGTACTTC
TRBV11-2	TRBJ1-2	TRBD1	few	CASSSIQGAVFYGYTF	TGTGCCAGCAGCTCGATCCAGGGGGCGGTTTTCTATGGCTACACCTTC
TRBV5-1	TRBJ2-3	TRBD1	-	CASKQGWADTQYF	TGCGCCAGCAAACAGGGGTGGGCAGATACGCAGTATTTT
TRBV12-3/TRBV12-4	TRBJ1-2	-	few	CASSLAWDGYTF	TGTGCCAGCAGTTTAGCGTGGGATGGCTACACCTTC
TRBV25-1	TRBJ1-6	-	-	CASSDWGENSPLHF	TGTGCCAGCAGTGATTGGGGGGAGAATTCACCCCTCCACTTT
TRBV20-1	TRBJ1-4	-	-	CSASRQTNEKLFF	TGCAGTGCTAGTCGGCAGACGAATGAAAAACTGTTTTTT
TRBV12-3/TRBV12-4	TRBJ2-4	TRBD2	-	CTISLDAGGGRAAKNIQYF	TGTACCATCAGTTTAGATGCGGGAGGCGGTCGTGCGGCCAAAAACATTCAGTACTTC
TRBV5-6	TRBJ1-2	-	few	CASSSSGAGIYGYTF	TGTGCCAGCAGCTCCTCGGGGGCGGGAATCTATGGCTACACCTTC
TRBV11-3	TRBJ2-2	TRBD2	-	CASSKRSGMGTGELFF	TGTGCCAGCAGCAAAAGAAGCGGGATGGGCACCGGGGAGCTGTTTTTT
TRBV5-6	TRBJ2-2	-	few	CASSQGPGGFTGELFF	TGTGCCAGCAGCCAGGGACCCGGAGGGTTCACCGGGGAGCTGTTTTTT
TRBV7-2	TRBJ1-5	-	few	CASSFKGGAQPQHF	TGTGCCAGCAGCTTTAAAGGGGGGGCTCAGCCCCAGCATTTT
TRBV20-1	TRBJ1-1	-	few	CSARAQGPRRTEAFF	TGCAGTGCTAGAGCTCAGGGGCCCAGAAGAACTGAAGCTTTCTTT